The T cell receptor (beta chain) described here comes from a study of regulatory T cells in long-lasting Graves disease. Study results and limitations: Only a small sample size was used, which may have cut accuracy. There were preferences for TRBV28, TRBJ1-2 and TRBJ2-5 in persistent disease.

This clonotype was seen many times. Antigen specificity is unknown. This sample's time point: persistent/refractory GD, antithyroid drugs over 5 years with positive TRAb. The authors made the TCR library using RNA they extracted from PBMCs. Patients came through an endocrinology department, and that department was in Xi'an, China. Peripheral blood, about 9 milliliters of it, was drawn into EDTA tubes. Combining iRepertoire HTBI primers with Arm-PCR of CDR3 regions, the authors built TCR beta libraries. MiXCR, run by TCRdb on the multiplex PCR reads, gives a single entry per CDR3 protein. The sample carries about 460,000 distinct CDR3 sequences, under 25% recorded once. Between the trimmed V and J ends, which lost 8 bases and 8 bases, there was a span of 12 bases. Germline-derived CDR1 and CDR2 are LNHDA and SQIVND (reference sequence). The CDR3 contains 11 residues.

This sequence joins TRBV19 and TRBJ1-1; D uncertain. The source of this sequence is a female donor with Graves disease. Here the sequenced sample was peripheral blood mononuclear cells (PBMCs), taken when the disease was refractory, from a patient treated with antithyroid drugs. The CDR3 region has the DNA TGTGCCAGTCAACGGGCCTCAGAAGCTTTCTTT. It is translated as CASQRASEAFF.